These T cell receptor beta chains were read from a single sample in a study of T cell repertoires in cytomegalovirus infection. TCRdb fed the reads into MiXCR, producing one record per CDR3 protein. The table includes about 320,000 distinct CDR3 sequences, more than 8% detected once. The sequencing input was PBMCs. Receptors originate from a human donor in good health (CMV status not recorded). Some clones in this sample may be carry-over from other donors' samples. The CDR3 runs from the conserved cysteine through the conserved F or W. Each record gives: J gene, D gene, V gene, clone size, CDR3 DNA, CDR3 protein. D genes are given only for firm matches. Size values are once, few and many counts, or a class for expanded clones, and some rows have none.

TRBJ1-1	NA	TRBV12-3/TRBV12-4	many	TGTGCCAGCAGTTTAGAAACTGTATACGGGAACACTGAAGCTTTCTTT	CASSLETVYGNTEAFF
TRBJ1-1	TRBD1	TRBV15	few	TGTGCCACCAGCAGGCATGGACAGGGGTCCACAAACACTGAAGCTTTCTTT	CATSRHGQGSTNTEAFF
TRBJ2-1	NA	TRBV6-6	many	TGTGCCAGCAGTTACCTGTCATTCGGGGATGAGCAGTTCTTC	CASSYLSFGDEQFF
TRBJ1-2	NA	TRBV28	few	TGTGCCAGCAGTACATCCGGTAGGGTGAACTATGGCTACACCTTC	CASSTSGRVNYGYTF
TRBJ2-1	TRBD2	TRBV7-2	many	TGTGCCAGCAGCTTAGCGTCCAGCGGGAGGATCAATGAGCAGTTCTTC	CASSLASSGRINEQFF
TRBJ2-4	NA	TRBV7-2	many	TGTGCCAGCACCACGGCGGGGTCAAACATTCAGTACTTC	CASTTAGSNIQYF
TRBJ1-1	NA	TRBV19	NA	TGTGCCAGTAGTGGCCAGGGAGTAACTGAAGCTTTCTTT	CASSGQGVTEAFF
TRBJ2-3	NA	TRBV6-5	once	TGTGCCAGCAGTTACACAGCTAGCACAGATACGCAGTATTTT	CASSYTASTDTQYF
TRBJ2-5	TRBD2	TRBV3-1	few	TGTGCCAGCAGCCAAGGGCTAGCGGGAGGGCCCGCGACCCAGTACTTC	CASSQGLAGGPATQYF
TRBJ2-7	NA	TRBV7-2	NA	TGTGACAGCAGCTTAGGTGAGGGCCTCGAGCAGTACTTC	CDSSLGEGLEQYF
TRBJ2-5	NA	TRBV7-6	NA	TGTGCCAGCAGCTTAACAAACGGGAGAGTGCAAGAGACCCAGTACTTC	CASSLTNGRVQETQYF
TRBJ1-1	NA	TRBV2	few	TGTGCCAGCAGTCAGGGTCCCACTGAAGCTTTCTTT	CASSQGPTEAFF
TRBJ1-1	NA	TRBV6-2/TRBV6-3	few	TGTGCCAGCAGTTACTCGAGGGGTGAAGCTTTCTTT	CASSYSRGEAFF
TRBJ1-2	TRBD1	TRBV7-2	many	TGTGCCAGCAGCTTAGAAGGGGGCGGCTATGGCTACACCTTC	CASSLEGGGYGYTF
TRBJ2-1	NA	TRBV6-2/TRBV6-3	few	TGTGCCAGCCGGCGGGGTAGCTCCTACAATGAGCAGTTCTTC	CASRRGSSYNEQFF
TRBJ1-3	NA	TRBV6-5	many	TGTGCCAGCAGGCAGGGATCTGGAAACACCATATATTTT	CASRQGSGNTIYF
TRBJ2-7	TRBD1	TRBV7-6	few	TGTGCCAGCAGCCACCGACAGGGGGTCTACGAGCAGTACTTC	CASSHRQGVYEQYF
TRBJ1-5	NA	TRBV28	few	TGTGCCAGCAGTTTTGGGCAGGGAAAAAATCAGCCCCAGCATTTT	CASSFGQGKNQPQHF
TRBJ2-1	TRBD1	TRBV7-3	many	TGTGCCAGCAGCCAAACAAACAGGGGGAATGAGCAGTTCTTC	CASSQTNRGNEQFF
TRBJ1-2	TRBD1	TRBV6-2/TRBV6-3	few	TGTGCCAGCAGCGAAAGGACAGGGGGATCGGATGGCTACACCTTC	CASSERTGGSDGYTF
TRBJ2-1	NA	TRBV11-2	many	TGTGCCAGCAGTATAACTCGCAATGAGCAGTTCTTC	CASSITRNEQFF
TRBJ2-1	TRBD1	TRBV7-9	many	TGTGCCAGCAGCACGGGACAGGGGATAGATGAGCAGTTCTTC	CASSTGQGIDEQFF
TRBJ1-2	NA	TRBV2	NA	TGTGCCAGCAGTGAAGCGAAGGGTCGGGGCTACACCTTC	CASSEAKGRGYTF
TRBJ2-1	NA	TRBV5-1	few	TGCGCCAGCAGCTTGGAGGCTCCTTATAATGAGCAGTTCTTC	CASSLEAPYNEQFF
TRBJ1-1	NA	TRBV12-3/TRBV12-4	many	TGTGCCAGCAGTGTTTTGCAGGGTACCGCTGAAGCTTTCTTT	CASSVLQGTAEAFF
TRBJ1-5	NA	TRBV12-3/TRBV12-4	many	TGTGCCAGCAGACCGACGGGGGCCCTTAGCAATCAGCCCCAGCATTTT	CASRPTGALSNQPQHF
TRBJ2-7	NA	TRBV5-4	few	TGTGCCAGCAGCTTGGACGGGGCCCTCACCGAGCAGTACTTC	CASSLDGALTEQYF
TRBJ1-2	TRBD1	TRBV7-9	many	TGTGCCAGCAGCTCGTCTTTGGCCCACAGGGGGGGATTTCATGGCTACACCTTC	CASSSSLAHRGGFHGYTF
TRBJ2-3	TRBD2	TRBV18	few	TGTGCCAGCTCACCAATGAAGCTAGCGGGAGATACGCAGTATTTT	CASSPMKLAGDTQYF
TRBJ1-1	NA	TRBV7-3	NA	TGTGCCAGCAGCTCTACAGGGACCACTGAAGCTTTCTTT	CASSSTGTTEAFF
TRBJ2-7	NA	TRBV12-3/TRBV12-4	many	TGTGCCAGCAGTTTGGGAACTGACGGAATCCCCTACGAGCAGTACTTC	CASSLGTDGIPYEQYF
TRBJ1-2	NA	TRBV9	once	TGTGCCAGCAGCGTACCGAGCGGCTACACCTTC	CASSVPSGYTF
TRBJ2-1	NA	TRBV7-2	many	TGTGCCAGCAGCTTAGACCCCCTAGGGACTGAGCAGTTCTTC	CASSLDPLGTEQFF
TRBJ1-2	NA	TRBV12-3/TRBV12-4	NA	TGTGCCAGCAGTTTAGTAGCAGGGGATGACTACACCTTC	CASSLVAGDDYTF
TRBJ2-3	NA	TRBV6-6	few	TGTGCCAGCAAATCAGCGGGCAGCACAGATACGCAGTATTTT	CASKSAGSTDTQYF
TRBJ1-4	NA	TRBV28	few	TGTGCCAGCAGGAGTGAAGGGGCTGGTAATGAAAAACTGTTTTTT	CASRSEGAGNEKLFF
TRBJ2-1	NA	TRBV7-9	NA	TGTGCCAGCCTCGAAGGGAGGTCCTACAATGAGCAGTTCTTC	CASLEGRSYNEQFF
TRBJ2-7	TRBD1	TRBV19	many	TGTGCCAGTAGTCCATCCGGGACAGGGTTCTACGAGCAGTACTTC	CASSPSGTGFYEQYF
TRBJ2-5	TRBD2	TRBV6-2/TRBV6-3	NA	TGTGCCAGCAGTTACTCGATGGCGGGGGTCCAAGAGACCCAGTACTTC	CASSYSMAGVQETQYF
TRBJ1-2	NA	TRBV28	many	TGTGCCAGCAGCTTGGGTCAGGGAGGCTACACCTTC	CASSLGQGGYTF
TRBJ2-2	TRBD1	TRBV12-5	NA	TGTGCTAGTGGTTTGCCCAAGGGACAGACGAACACCGGGGAGCTGTTTTTT	CASGLPKGQTNTGELFF
TRBJ2-5	TRBD2	TRBV28	many	TGTGCCAGCAGTCCCCCCTCCCCTACTAGCGGGAGACTCCAAGAGACCCAGTACTTC	CASSPPSPTSGRLQETQYF
TRBJ1-6	TRBD1	TRBV9	once	TGTGCCAGCAGCGACCACAGGGGTTCACCCCTCCACTTT	CASSDHRGSPLHF
TRBJ2-4	NA	TRBV7-2	many	TGTGCCAGCAGCCATGATCAAGCGAAAAACATTCAGTACTTC	CASSHDQAKNIQYF
TRBJ2-1	NA	TRBV19	few	TGTGCCAGTAGTACCGGGGGCCGGGACTCGAGGTTCTTC	CASSTGGRDSRFF